These 24 T cell receptor beta chains were all obtained from the same sample, sequenced in a study of CD8 T cells in ankylosing spondylitis. One entry per CDR3 protein results from TCRdb running MiXCR on the 5' RACE reads. The sample gives 310,000 or so distinct CDR3 sequences, 20% of which show up once; 7.8% is in the top ten. What was sequenced was blood, either unsorted or a sorted T cell fraction (not recorded which). These receptors came from a male donor with ankylosing spondylitis or in good health (not recorded which).

CDR3 DNA sequence: TGCGCCAGCAGCTTGACGGTTGGGATCTATGGCTACACCTTC. Amino acid sequence: CASSLTVGIYGYTF. The chain links TRBV5-1 to TRBJ1-2; no clear D gene. The length of the CDR3 is 14 residues. CDR1 and CDR2 (germline): SGHRS, YFSETQ. Between the trimmed V and J ends, which lost 1 base and 4 bases, there was a span of 11 bases.

There are a few counts of this clonotype. This rearrangement joins TRBV5-1 to TRBJ1-2, with TRBD1 matching 9 bases. Germline assignment: CDR1 SGHRS and CDR2 YFSETQ. V shed 4 bases, J shed 7 bases, and the junction held 11 bases outside the gene matches. The CDR3 loop spans 15 amino acids. This CDR3 reads CASSREDRGQGGYTF. The DNA for the CDR3 is TGCGCCAGCAGCCGAGAGGACAGGGGACAAGGTGGCTACACCTTC.

The rearrangement joins TRBV7-8 to TRBJ2-7, with D possibly matching TRBD1 (5 bases). This CDR3 comprises 13 residues. Trimming pared 5 bases from V and 2 bases from J, leaving 10 bases between. Germline CDR1 is SGHVS and CDR2 is FQNEAQ. The CDR3 DNA reads TGTGCCAGCAGCCACGACAGACCCTACGAGCAGTACGTC. Its translation is CASSHDRPYEQYV.

This clonotype was counted a few times. The chain recombines TRBV2 with TRBJ2-1; D is perhaps TRBD1 (6 bases). This CDR3 region has 13 residues. The V end lost 2 bases, the J end lost 12 bases, and 14 bases lay between the germline ends. Germline CDR1 is SNHLY and CDR2 is FYNNEI. The CDR3 reads CASSESQGLGQFF. The CDR3 nucleotides are TGTGCCAGCAGTGAAAGTCAGGGGCTCGGGCAGTTCTTC.

This clonotype came up many times. CDR3 loop: CSASLGQINQPQHF. The CDR3 DNA reads TGCAGTGCTAGTCTAGGACAGATCAATCAGCCCCAGCATTTT. The chain has TRBV20-1 and TRBJ1-5; D perhaps matches TRBD1 (6 bases). The V end lost 3 bases, the J end lost 3 bases, and 12 bases lay between the germline ends. This CDR3 is built from 14 residues. Per germline, CDR1 DFQATT and CDR2 SNEGSKA (reference sequence).

This clonotype occurred a few times. The chain carries TRBV6-6 and TRBJ2-3; D gene uncertain. The V gene's germline CDR1 is MNHNY and CDR2 SVGAGI (reference sequence). The CDR3 runs 13 residues. V lost 0 bases, J lost 4 bases, and 5 bases lay in between. CDR3 protein: CASSYSFADTQYF. The CDR3, as DNA: TGTGCCAGCAGTTACTCCTTCGCAGATACGCAGTATTTT.

The chain joins TRBV29-1 to TRBJ2-1; 8 bases agree with TRBD1. CDR1 and CDR2 from the germline V gene are SQVTM and ANQGSEA. The length of the CDR3 is 14 residues. V dropped 8 bases and J dropped 9; count of bases not matched to a gene: 15. The CDR3 loop is CSTQGAEQGTEQFF. The CDR3, as DNA: TGCAGCACCCAGGGGGCCGAGCAGGGTACTGAGCAGTTCTTC.

This clonotype was detected a few times. The chain employs TRBV27 and TRBJ1-6; D might be TRBD1 (5 bases). The CDR3 is 15 residues long. V gave up 9 bases and J gave up 10 bases, with 22 bases separating them. In germline, CDR1 is MNHEY, CDR2 SMNVEV (reference sequence). The CDR3: CARDPLDSGLSPLHF. DNA for the CDR3: TGTGCCAGGGATCCCCTCGACTCGGGACTGTCACCCCTCCACTTT.

About this clonotype: This may stem from a read error, because a much larger clone lies one nucleotide away. This chain joins TRBV29-1 and TRBJ1-4; no reliable D call. V lost 7 bases and J lost 1, with 10 bases in between. This CDR3 contains 13 residues. CDR1 is SQVTM, CDR2 ANQGSEA, per germline. CDR3: CSAKRVTNEKLFF. DNA for the CDR3: TGCAGCGCCAAAAGAGTAACTAATGAAAAACTGTTTTTT.

V usage is TRBV6-1 and J usage is TRBJ2-7, with a possible D match to TRBD1 (5 bases). The CDR3 length is 11 residues. Germline V gene data show CDR1 as MNHNS and CDR2 as SASEGT. The CDR3 nucleotides are TGTGCCAGCAGTGAAAAGGACACCTTGCACGTC. Translation gives CASSEKDTLHV.

The J gene is TRBJ2-7, the V gene TRBV5-5, with 7 bases lining up with TRBD1. The germline V gene has CDR1 SGHKS and CDR2 YYEKEE (reference sequence). The CDR3 runs 15 residues. The V and J ends lost 4 bases and 4 bases, in that order; junction bases with no gene match: 11. CDR3 region: CASSPLAQGPYEQYV. In nucleotides, the CDR3 is TGTGCCAGCAGCCCGCTCGCACAGGGGCCTTACGAGCAGTACGTC.

The chain carries TRBV27 and TRBJ2-5; possible D gene TRBD1, 5 bases. Germline CDR1 is MNHEY and CDR2 is SMNVEV (reference sequence). This CDR3 region has 13 residues. The V and J ends lost 3 bases and 5 bases respectively, with 10 bases between them. The CDR3 DNA sequence: TGTGCCAGCAGTTTCTCCAGGGTTGAGACCCAGTACTTC. Its protein is CASSFSRVETQYF.

The genes are TRBV11-2 and TRBJ1-1; D call uncertain. CDR3 size: 13 residues. V lost 2 bases to trimming and J lost 1 base, with 5 bases between them. Per germline, CDR1 SGHAT and CDR2 FQNNGV. In DNA, the CDR3 is TGTGCCAGCAGCTTAATGGCGAACACTGAAGCTTTCTTT. Translated: CASSLMANTEAFF.

About this clonotype: Its ends do not fully match the called genes, so a read error is possible. The rearrangement uses TRBV5-1 and TRBJ2-6; a weak D match, TRBD1 (5 bases). CDR3 size: 15 residues. From germline, CDR1 is SGHRS and CDR2 YFSETQ. CDR3 DNA: TGCGCCAGCAGCCTCCAGGGCTCTGCGGCCAACGTCCTGACTTTC. It yields the protein CASSLQGSAANVLTF. The whole variable domain, remainder taken from reference TRBV5-1 and TRBJ2-6, is KAGVTQTPRYLIKTRGQQVTLSCSPISGHRSVSWYQQTPGQGLQFLFEYFSETQRNKGNFPGRFSGRQFSNSRSEMNVSTLELGDSALYLCASSLQGSAANVLTFGAGSRLTVL.

This clonotype showed up just a few times. This chain uses TRBV5-8 with TRBJ2-7, with TRBD1 matching 7 bases. Germline loops: CDR1 SGHTS, CDR2 YDEGEE. CDR3 length: 15 amino acids. The junction had 5 bases not matched to a gene; V was cut back by 0 bases and J by 2 bases. Here the CDR3 reads CASSLAPGQTYEQYV. CDR3 sequence (DNA): TGTGCCAGCAGCTTGGCCCCGGGACAGACCTACGAGCAGTACGTC.

V and J are TRBV27 and TRBJ2-7, with 10 bases aligning to TRBD1. The germline CDR1 and CDR2 sequences are MNHEY and SMNVEV (reference sequence). There are 16 residues in the CDR3. The J segment lost 1 base and the V segment lost 8 bases, leaving 11 bases of the junction unmatched. CDR3 in amino acids: CASPTGTGDLSYEQYV. CDR3 in DNA: TGTGCCAGCCCCACCGGGACAGGGGATTTATCCTACGAGCAGTACGTC.

The CDR3 sequence is CASSQDLQGGADTQYF. DNA of the CDR3: TGCGCCAGCAGCCAAGATCTACAGGGAGGGGCAGATACGCAGTATTTT. The chain has TRBV4-1 and TRBJ2-3; a possible D gene is TRBD2 (7 bases). Deletions cut 0 bases from V and 4 bases from J, with 14 bases between. The CDR3 contains 16 residues. Germline loops: CDR1 MGHRA, CDR2 YSYEKL.

J is TRBJ2-3 and V is TRBV24-1; no clear D. The V gene's germline CDR1 is KGHDR and CDR2 SFDVKD. The CDR3 is 12 amino acids. V was clipped by 1 base and J by 6 bases, with 4 bases between them. CDR3: CATSDFGDTQYF. In DNA, the CDR3 is TGTGCCACCAGTGATTTTGGGGATACGCAGTATTTT.

Comment on this clonotype: One end of the junction varies from germline; a read error may be responsible. This sequence joins TRBV6-1 and TRBJ2-1, with 11 bases that match TRBD2. In germline, CDR1 is MNHNS, CDR2 SASEGT. The CDR3 contains 15 residues. The CDR3 protein is CTSRTSGGNYNEQFF. The CDR3 nucleotides read TGTACCAGCAGAACTAGCGGGGGAAACTACAATGAGCAGTTCTTC.

The sample holds many counts of this clonotype. The chain recombines TRBV5-1 with TRBJ2-2; D gene uncertain. Germline loops: CDR1 SGHRS, CDR2 YFSETQ. The CDR3 has 13 amino acids. Trimming took off 6 bases at V and 2 bases at J, with 8 bases between the two ends. As DNA, the CDR3 is TGCGCCAGCATCGCAGATAACACCGGGGAGCTGTTTTTT. Protein sequence: CASIADNTGELFF.

The chain uses TRBV28 and TRBJ1-4, with no clear D. Trimming shortened V by 8 bases and J by 11 bases, and 9 bases separated the two germline ends. Per the germline V gene, CDR1 is MDHEN and CDR2 is SYDVKM. This CDR3 comprises 10 residues. Written as DNA, the CDR3 is TGTGCCAGCTTCAATTTGAAACTGTTTTTT. Translation: CASFNLKLFF. The full variable domain, in which reference TRBV28 and TRBJ1-4 provide the parts outside the CDR3, is DVKVTQSSRYLVKRTGEKVFLECVQDMDHENMFWYRQDPGLGLRLIYFSYDVKMKEKGDIPEGYSVSREKKERFSLILESASTNQTSMYLCASFNLKLFFGSGTQLSVL.

This clonotype has a handful of counts. The V gene is TRBV19, the J gene TRBJ1-2; D gene unclear. Germline V gene lookup returns CDR1 LNHDA and CDR2 SQIVND (reference sequence). The CDR3 is 15 amino acids. V gave up 2 bases and J gave up 4 bases, with 14 bases separating them. In DNA, the CDR3 is TGTGCCAGTAGTATACGCGCCCAACTTCTCTATGGCTACACCTTC. Amino acid sequence: CASSIRAQLLYGYTF.

Only a few counts were recorded for this clonotype. The gene calls are TRBV5-1 and TRBJ2-5, with TRBD2 matching 7 bases. CDR1 SGHRS and CDR2 YFSETQ come from the germline V gene. V lost 0 bases to trimming and J lost 5 bases; unmatched junction nucleotides: 4. The length of the CDR3 is 14 residues. Written as DNA, the CDR3 is TGCGCCAGCAGCTTGGCCAGCGGGGCGGAGACCCAGTACTTC. Protein product: CASSLASGAETQYF.

This clonotype was found a few times. The rearrangement joins TRBV5-6 to TRBJ2-3, with 8 bases identical to TRBD2. This CDR3 is built from 14 residues. CDR1 is SGHDT, CDR2 YYEEEE, per germline. Trimming at V came to 6 bases and at J to 3 bases, leaving 6 bases not matched to a gene. For the CDR3, the DNA is TGTGCCAGCAACCGGGGGGGCCCGACAGATACGCAGTATTTT. This codes for CASNRGGPTDTQYF.